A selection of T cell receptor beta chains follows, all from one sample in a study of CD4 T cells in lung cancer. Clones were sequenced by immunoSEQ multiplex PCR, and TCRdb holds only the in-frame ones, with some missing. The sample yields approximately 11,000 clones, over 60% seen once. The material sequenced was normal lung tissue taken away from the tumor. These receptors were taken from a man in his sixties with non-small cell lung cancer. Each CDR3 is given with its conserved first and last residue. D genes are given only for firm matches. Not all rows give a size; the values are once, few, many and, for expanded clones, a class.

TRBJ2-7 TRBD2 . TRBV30 CACGTGTSGAYEQYF TGTGCCTGCGGAACCGGGACTAGCGGCGCCTACGAGCAGTACTTC
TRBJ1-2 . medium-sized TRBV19 CASRNIGTNGYTF TGTGCCAGTAGGAACATCGGGACAAATGGCTACACCTTC
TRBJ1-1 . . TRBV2 CASRGSRTEAFF TGTGCCAGCAGAGGGAGTCGGACTGAAGCTTTCTTT
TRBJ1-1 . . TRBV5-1 CASSLTPRETEAFF TGCGCCAGCAGCTTGACCCCGAGAGAAACTGAAGCTTTCTTT
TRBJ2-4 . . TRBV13 CASSLGAVPSGYF TGTGCCAGCAGCTTAGGAGCGGTTCCCTCTGGGTACTTC
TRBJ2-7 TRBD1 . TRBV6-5 CASSLGTGSYEQYF TGTGCCAGCAGCCTCGGGACAGGGAGCTACGAGCAGTACTTC
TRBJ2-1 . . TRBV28 CASSLVKGRELGLPYNEQFF TGTGCCAGCAGTTTAGTAAAGGGACGGGAACTGGGACTCCCCTACAATGAGCAGTTCTTC
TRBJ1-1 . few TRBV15 CATSRGREGSEAFF TGTGCCACCAGCAGAGGACGGGAAGGGTCTGAAGCTTTCTTT
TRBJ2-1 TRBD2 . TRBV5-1 CASSFTSGSFNEQFF TGCGCCAGCAGCTTTACTAGCGGGAGCTTCAATGAGCAGTTCTTC
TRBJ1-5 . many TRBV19 CASSEEAIKNQPQHF TGTGCCAGTAGTGAGGAGGCTATAAAGAATCAGCCCCAGCATTTT
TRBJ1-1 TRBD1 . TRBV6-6 CASSRQGAVSEAFF TGTGCCAGCAGTAGACAGGGGGCCGTTTCTGAAGCTTTCTTT
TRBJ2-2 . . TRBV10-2 CASRGGGSAAGELFF TGCGCCAGCAGAGGGGGGGGTAGTGCGGCCGGGGAGCTGTTTTTT
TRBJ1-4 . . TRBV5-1 CASSLWGGEKLFF TGCGCCAGCAGCTTGTGGGGGGGAGAAAAACTGTTTTTT
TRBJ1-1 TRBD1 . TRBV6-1 CASSQGAEAFF TGTGCCAGCAGCCAGGGGGCTGAAGCTTTCTTT
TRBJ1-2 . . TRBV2 CASSASGGDSLFHYGYTF TGTGCCAGCAGTGCCTCGGGGGGAGACAGCCTTTTTCACTATGGCTACACCTTC
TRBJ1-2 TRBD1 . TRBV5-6 CASSLERGRWSGYTF TGTGCCAGCAGCTTGGAGAGGGGGCGATGGAGTGGCTACACCTTC
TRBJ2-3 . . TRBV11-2 CASSLGTRLGTDTQYF TGTGCCAGCAGCTTGGGGACAAGGTTGGGCACAGATACGCAGTATTTT
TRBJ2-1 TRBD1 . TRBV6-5 CASSWSRQGALSEQFF TGTGCCAGCAGTTGGAGTAGACAGGGGGCGTTAAGTGAGCAGTTCTTC
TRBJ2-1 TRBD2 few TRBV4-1 CASSPLAGTNNEQFF TGCGCCAGCAGCCCCCTAGCGGGAACGAACAATGAGCAGTTCTTC
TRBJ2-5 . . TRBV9 CASSVVKWYRGRESGSLLETQYF TGTGCCAGCAGCGTAGTTAAATGGTATAGGGGGCGCGAGAGCGGGAGCTTGCTGGAGACCCAGTACTTC
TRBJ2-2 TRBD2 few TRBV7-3 CASSVIAGGSTGELFF TGTGCCAGCAGCGTAATAGCGGGAGGGTCTACCGGGGAGCTGTTTTTT
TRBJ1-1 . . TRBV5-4 CASRTTTAALSTEAFF TGTGCCAGCAGAACTACGACGGCAGCCCTCTCCACTGAAGCTTTCTTT
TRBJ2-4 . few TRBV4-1 CASSQEGSGRTSPQNIQYF TGCGCCAGCAGCCAAGAAGGGTCAGGGAGGACTTCCCCCCAAAACATTCAGTACTTC
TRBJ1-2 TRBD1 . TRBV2 CASSAAFGQGAGGYTF TGTGCCAGCAGTGCTGCCTTTGGACAGGGGGCGGGTGGCTACACCTTC
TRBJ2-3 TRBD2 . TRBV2 CASSESKAGGTDTQYF TGTGCCAGCAGTGAAAGCAAAGCGGGGGGCACAGATACGCAGTATTTT
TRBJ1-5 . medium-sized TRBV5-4 CASSFEKGEPQHF TGTGCCAGCAGCTTTGAGAAGGGGGAACCCCAGCATTTT
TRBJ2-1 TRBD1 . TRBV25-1 CASSERLAGGNEQFF TGTGCCAGCAGTGAGAGACTGGCAGGGGGCAATGAGCAGTTCTTC
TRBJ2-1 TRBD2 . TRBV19 CASSMLAGNGYNEQFF TGTGCCAGTAGTATGCTAGCGGGAAATGGCTACAATGAGCAGTTCTTC
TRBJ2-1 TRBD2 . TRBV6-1 CASSIAGIRDEQFF TGTGCCAGCAGTATAGCGGGAATTCGGGATGAGCAGTTCTTC
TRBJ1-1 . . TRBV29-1 CSVGNSGGTEAFF TGCAGCGTTGGGAACTCGGGGGGCACTGAAGCTTTCTTT
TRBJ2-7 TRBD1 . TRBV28 CASRRQGAGYEQYF TGTGCCAGCAGGCGACAGGGGGCGGGATACGAGCAGTACTTC
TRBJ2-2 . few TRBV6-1 CASSPTRGNTGELFF TGTGCCAGCAGCCCCACCAGGGGGAACACCGGGGAGCTGTTTTTT
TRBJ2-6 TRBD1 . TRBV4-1 CASSQGTDRGLGGANVLTF TGCGCCAGCAGCCAAGGGACGGACAGGGGGTTAGGCGGGGCCAACGTCCTGACTTTC
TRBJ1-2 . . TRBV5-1 CASSLDQGSIYGYTF TGCGCCAGCAGCTTGGATCAGGGGTCCATCTATGGCTACACCTTC